This T cell receptor (beta chain) is drawn from a study of cytomegalovirus exposure and HLA in healthy donors. Study-wide context: HLA-typed donors were the source of about 85 million unique TCRs held in an early data release.

Overall study results and limits: Fewer N-insertions (relative to the roughly 660-donor mean) were reportedly seen in an Asian-associated ancestry cluster in a later analysis. Presence/absence analyses assumed roughly uniform sequencing depth across donors, which may not hold.

The PCR ran on 60 Vbeta and 13 Jbeta primers. The repertoire was sequenced with immunoSEQ multiplex PCR; TCRdb's copy has only in-frame clones and lacks some. The sample records approximately 97,000 clones, around three quarters being singletons. Points on this clone: Antigen specificity is unknown.

V shed 2 bases and J shed 6 bases, with 13 bases lying between them. Germline V gene data show CDR1 as MRHNA and CDR2 as SNTAGT. CDR3 length: 14 residues. The chain employs TRBV6-4 and TRBJ1-2; D gene uncertain. The sample taken for sequencing was PBMCs. This receptor was identified in a male donor in good health and CMV-seropositive. The CDR3 coding sequence is TGTGCCAGCAGTGACGTGTACGGCGGGCATGGCTACACCTTC. Its translation: CASSDVYGGHGYTF.